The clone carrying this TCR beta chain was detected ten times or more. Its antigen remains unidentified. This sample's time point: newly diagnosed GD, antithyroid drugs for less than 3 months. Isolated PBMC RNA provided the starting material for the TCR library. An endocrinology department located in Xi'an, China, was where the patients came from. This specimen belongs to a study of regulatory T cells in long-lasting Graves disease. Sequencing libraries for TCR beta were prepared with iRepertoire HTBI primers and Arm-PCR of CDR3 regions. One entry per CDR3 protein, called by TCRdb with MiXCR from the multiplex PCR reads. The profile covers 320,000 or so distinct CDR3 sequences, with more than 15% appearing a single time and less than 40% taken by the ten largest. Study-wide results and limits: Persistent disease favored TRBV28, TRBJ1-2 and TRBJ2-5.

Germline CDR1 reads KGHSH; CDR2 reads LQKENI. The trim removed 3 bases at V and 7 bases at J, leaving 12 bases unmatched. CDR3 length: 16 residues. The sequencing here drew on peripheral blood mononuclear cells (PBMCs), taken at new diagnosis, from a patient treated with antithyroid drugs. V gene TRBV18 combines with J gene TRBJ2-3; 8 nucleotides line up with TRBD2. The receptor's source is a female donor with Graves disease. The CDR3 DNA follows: TGTGCCAGCTCACCGCCCACTAGCGGTAGAGGGAATACGCAGTATTTT. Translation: CASSPPTSGRGNTQYF. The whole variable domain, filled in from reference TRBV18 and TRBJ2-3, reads NAGVMQNPRHLVRRRGQEARLRCSPMKGHSHVYWYRQLPEEGLKFMVYLQKENIIDESGMPKERFSAEFPKEGPSILRIQQVVRGDSAAYFCASSPPTSGRGNTQYFGPGTRLTVL.